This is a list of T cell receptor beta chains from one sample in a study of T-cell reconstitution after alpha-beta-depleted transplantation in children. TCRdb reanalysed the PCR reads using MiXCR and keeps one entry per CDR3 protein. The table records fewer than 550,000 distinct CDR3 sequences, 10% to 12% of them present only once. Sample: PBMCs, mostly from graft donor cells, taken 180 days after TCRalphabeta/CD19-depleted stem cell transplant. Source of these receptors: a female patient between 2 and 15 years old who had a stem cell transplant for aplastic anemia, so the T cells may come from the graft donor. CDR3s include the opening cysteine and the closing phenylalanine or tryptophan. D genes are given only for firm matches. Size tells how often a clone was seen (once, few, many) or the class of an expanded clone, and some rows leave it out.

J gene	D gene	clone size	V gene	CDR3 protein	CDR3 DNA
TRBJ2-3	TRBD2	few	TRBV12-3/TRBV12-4	CASSSRGTSFDTQYF	TGTGCCAGCAGTTCCCGAGGGACTAGCTTCGATACGCAGTATTTT
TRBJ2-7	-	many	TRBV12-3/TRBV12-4	CASSKGDRTYEQYF	TGTGCCAGCAGTAAGGGAGACAGAACCTACGAGCAGTACTTC
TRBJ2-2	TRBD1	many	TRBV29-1	CSAWTGMNTGELFF	TGCAGCGCCTGGACAGGGATGAACACCGGGGAGCTGTTTTTT
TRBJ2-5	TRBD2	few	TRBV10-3	CAIATSGKETQYF	TGTGCCATCGCAACTAGCGGGAAAGAGACCCAGTACTTC
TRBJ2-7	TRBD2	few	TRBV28	CASRLAGASHEQYF	TGTGCCAGCAGATTAGCGGGAGCTAGCCACGAGCAGTACTTC
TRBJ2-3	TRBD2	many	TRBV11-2	CASSLLGLAFQPGPDTQYF	TGTGCCAGCAGCCTACTGGGACTAGCTTTTCAGCCCGGACCAGATACGCAGTATTTT
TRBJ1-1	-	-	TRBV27	CASRPNKNTEAFF	TGTGCCAGCAGACCTAATAAGAACACTGAAGCTTTCTTT
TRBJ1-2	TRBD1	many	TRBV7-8	CASSSWTGSGYTF	TGTGCCAGCAGCTCATGGACAGGGAGTGGCTACACCTTC
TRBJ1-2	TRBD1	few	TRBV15	CATSREAGGGYTF	TGTGCCACCAGCAGAGAGGCAGGGGGCGGCTACACCTTC
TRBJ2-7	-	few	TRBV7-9	CASSLVSLGASYEQYF	TGTGCCAGCAGCTTAGTTTCGCTGGGGGCCAGCTACGAGCAGTACTTC
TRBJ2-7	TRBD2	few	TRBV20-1	CSARLREGGTSSYEQYF	TGCAGTGCTAGGCTAAGAGAGGGGGGGACTAGCTCCTACGAGCAGTACTTC
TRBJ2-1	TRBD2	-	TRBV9	CASSVTGTRVYNEQFF	TGTGCCAGCAGCGTAACCGGGACTAGAGTCTACAATGAGCAGTTCTTC
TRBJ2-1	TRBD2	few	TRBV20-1	CSATHSPSGGSFPYNEQFF	TGCAGTGCTACCCACTCGCCCTCTGGCGGGAGTTTTCCCTACAATGAGCAGTTCTTC
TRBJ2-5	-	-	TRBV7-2	CASSLEVRRETQYF	TGTGCCAGCAGCTTAGAGGTTAGGCGGGAGACCCAGTACTTC
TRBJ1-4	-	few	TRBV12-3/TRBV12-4	CASRRDRSTNEKLFF	TGTGCCAGCAGACGGGACCGCTCAACTAATGAAAAACTGTTTTTT
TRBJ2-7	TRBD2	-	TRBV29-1	CSVTESGGSGYEQYF	TGCAGCGTTACCGAGTCTGGCGGGAGCGGCTACGAGCAGTACTTC
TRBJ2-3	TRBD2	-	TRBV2	CASSEAPLAASTDTQYF	TGTGCCAGCAGTGAGGCCCCGCTAGCGGCTAGCACAGATACGCAGTATTTT
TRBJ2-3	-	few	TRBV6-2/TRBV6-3	CASKRANTDTQYF	TGTGCCAGCAAACGGGCCAACACAGATACGCAGTATTTT
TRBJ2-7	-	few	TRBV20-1	CSASRGQGNEQYF	TGCAGTGCTAGTCGAGGGCAGGGAAACGAGCAGTACTTC
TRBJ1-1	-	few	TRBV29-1	CSADPSGANTEAFF	TGCAGCGCTGATCCGTCCGGGGCCAACACTGAAGCTTTCTTT
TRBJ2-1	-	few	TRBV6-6	CASSYSTLNEQFF	TGTGCCAGCAGTTATTCGACTCTGAATGAGCAGTTCTTC
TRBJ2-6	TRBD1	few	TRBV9	CASSPWDRDSGANVLTF	TGTGCCAGCAGCCCTTGGGACAGGGACTCTGGGGCCAACGTCCTGACTTTC
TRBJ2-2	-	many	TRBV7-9	CASSHRDTDTGELFF	TGTGCCAGCAGCCACCGGGACACAGACACCGGGGAGCTGTTTTTT
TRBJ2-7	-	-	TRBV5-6	CASSLASFSGIPYEQYF	TGTGCCAGCAGCTTGGCGTCGTTTTCAGGGATCCCCTACGAGCAGTACTTC
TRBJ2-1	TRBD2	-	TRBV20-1	CSAPGGRVYEQFF	TGCAGTGCTCCCGGCGGGAGGGTCTATGAGCAGTTCTTC
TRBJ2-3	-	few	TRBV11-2	CASSLDEGLRTSTDTQYF	TGTGCCAGCAGCTTAGATGAGGGTCTCCGGACAAGCACAGATACGCAGTATTTT
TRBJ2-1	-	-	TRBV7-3	CASSLQGRTGLRSYNEQFF	TGTGCCAGCAGCTTACAGGGCCGTACGGGTTTAAGGTCCTACAATGAGCAGTTCTTC